A selection of T cell receptor beta chains follows, all from one sample in a study of shared clonotypes between healthy human individuals. Here immunoSEQ multiplex PCR was the method, and the copy in TCRdb shows in-frame clones only, minus some. The sample has over a million clones, approximately 98.5% seen once. Sequencing was performed on naive CD4+ T cells sorted from blood. The receptors shown here come from a man younger than 45 in good health. The CDR3 runs from the conserved cysteine through the conserved F or W. The D gene is left open where the match is weak. Part of the rows lack a size; the others show once, few, many or a class for expanded clones.

clone size	D gene	V gene	J gene	CDR3 DNA	CDR3 protein
NA	TRBD2	TRBV9	TRBJ2-2	TGTGCCAGCAGCGTACTGGGAACGGGAGGGATTGGCACCGGGGAGCTGTTTTTT	CASSVLGTGGIGTGELFF
NA	NA	TRBV5-4	TRBJ2-1	TGTGCCAGCAGCTTGGCAGCGTCGAATGAGCAGTTCTTC	CASSLAASNEQFF
NA	NA	TRBV27	TRBJ2-6	TGTGCCAGCCGAATTACACCTTCTGGGGCCAACGTCCTGACTTTC	CASRITPSGANVLTF
NA	TRBD1	TRBV15	TRBJ1-2	TGTGCCACCAGCAGAGAGGGACAGGGCAGGAACTATGGCTACACCTTC	CATSREGQGRNYGYTF
NA	NA	TRBV29-1	TRBJ1-1	TGCAGCGTTGAGAGGAAGGTCGTGAACACTGAAGCTTTCTTT	CSVERKVVNTEAFF
once	NA	TRBV28	TRBJ1-2	TGTGCCAGCAGCACGCCCGGGGATGGCTACACCTTC	CASSTPGDGYTF
NA	NA	TRBV7-9	TRBJ2-2	TGTGCCAGCAGCTTAGTGTCGAACACCGGGGAGCTGTTTTTT	CASSLVSNTGELFF
NA	TRBD1	TRBV14	TRBJ2-7	TGTGCCAGCAGCCTCCTCGGGACAGACTCCTACGAGCAGTACTTC	CASSLLGTDSYEQYF
NA	NA	TRBV7-9	TRBJ2-7	TGTGCCAGCACCAGGCCAAGGGGGGTTGACAGGAACCCCGAGCAGTACTTC	CASTRPRGVDRNPEQYF
NA	TRBD2	TRBV28	TRBJ2-2	TGTGCCAGCAGGGTAGCGGGAGTTAGTTTCGGGGAGCTGTTTTTT	CASRVAGVSFGELFF
once	TRBD2	TRBV5-1	TRBJ2-3	TGCGCCAGCAGCTTCCTAGCGGGAGGGGCAGATACGCAGTATTTT	CASSFLAGGADTQYF
NA	NA	TRBV7-9	TRBJ2-1	TGTGCCAGCAGCTTGGGAGTGACACCGGGTTACAATGAGCAGTTCTTC	CASSLGVTPGYNEQFF
NA	TRBD1	TRBV15	TRBJ1-4	TGTGCCACCAGCAGAGGGGACAGGGGGGAAAAACTGTTTTTT	CATSRGDRGEKLFF
NA	NA	TRBV29-1	TRBJ1-1	TGCAGCGTTGTGGCCAGGGAGAACACTGAAGCTTTCTTT	CSVVARENTEAFF
NA	NA	TRBV5-1	TRBJ1-2	TGCGCCAGCAGCCGGGATCTGGGTGGGCTCTATGGCTACACCTTC	CASSRDLGGLYGYTF
NA	NA	TRBV6-1	TRBJ2-5	TGTGCCAGCAGTCGACATTCGGAGACCCAGTACTTC	CASSRHSETQYF
once	NA	TRBV4-3	TRBJ2-1	TGCGCCAGCAGCCAGGAACAACTTCCGTCTGTCTATGAGCAGTTCTTC	CASSQEQLPSVYEQFF
NA	TRBD2	TRBV28	TRBJ2-1	TGTGCCAGCAGCCAAACCGCTCTAGCGGGGTCCTACAATGAGCAGTTCTTC	CASSQTALAGSYNEQFF
NA	NA	TRBV19	TRBJ2-7	TGTGCCACCACCCCTCGGGGCAGGGGATCCTACGAGCAGTACTTC	CATTPRGRGSYEQYF
NA	NA	TRBV5-1	TRBJ1-1	TGCGCCAGCAGCTCGCAAACGGAAACTGAAGCTTTCTTT	CASSSQTETEAFF
once	TRBD2	TRBV5-1	TRBJ2-1	TGCGCCAGCAGTTTAGCGGGAGGGCCGTTCAATGAGCAGTTCTTC	CASSLAGGPFNEQFF
NA	TRBD1	TRBV5-1	TRBJ2-3	TGCGCCAGCAGCTTACAGGGGAGCACAGATACGCAGTATTTT	CASSLQGSTDTQYF
NA	NA	TRBV7-8	TRBJ2-1	TGTGCCAGCAGCCGCCTGGGGGGCCGGTCCTACAATGAGCAGTTCTTC	CASSRLGGRSYNEQFF
NA	NA	TRBV10-1	TRBJ1-1	TGCGCCAGCAGTCAAAACCCGGGGTCCGGGAGCACTGAAGCTTTCTTT	CASSQNPGSGSTEAFF
NA	NA	TRBV19	TRBJ2-7	TGTGCCAGTAGTAATCGAGAGGAGCAGTACTTC	CASSNREEQYF
NA	TRBD2	TRBV10-3	TRBJ2-2	TGTGCCATCAGTGAGTCGTCGGGAGGTCACACCGGGGAGCTGTTTTTT	CAISESSGGHTGELFF
NA	NA	TRBV6-1	TRBJ1-2	TGTGCCAGCAGTGTGGGGAGGGATGGCTACACCTTC	CASSVGRDGYTF
NA	TRBD2	TRBV10-3	TRBJ2-7	TGTGCCATCAGTGACTACCTAGCGGGAGAGGTGTACGAGCAGTACTTC	CAISDYLAGEVYEQYF
once	NA	TRBV18	TRBJ1-2	TGTGCCAGCTCAACGCGGGGCAGCCTCTATGGCTACACCTTC	CASSTRGSLYGYTF
NA	TRBD2	TRBV25-1	TRBJ2-1	TGTGCCAGCAGTGACCGCCTGAGGACTAGCGGATCCTACAATGAGCAGTTCTTC	CASSDRLRTSGSYNEQFF
NA	NA	TRBV6-1	TRBJ2-2	TGTGCCAGCAGTGAAATGGGGGCCGGGGAGCTGTTTTTT	CASSEMGAGELFF
NA	NA	TRBV5-5	TRBJ1-1	TGTGCCAGCAGCTCGCAGGGCCCTGAAGCTTTCTTT	CASSSQGPEAFF
NA	NA	TRBV10-2	TRBJ2-3	TGCGCCAGCAGTGCTGAAGTTACGCAGTATTTT	CASSAEVTQYF
NA	NA	TRBV18	TRBJ1-4	TGTGCCAGCTCACCGAGGGGGACGGCTAATGAAAAACTGTTTTTT	CASSPRGTANEKLFF
NA	NA	TRBV28	TRBJ2-2	TGTGCCAGCAGTTTTTGGCCAAACACCGGGGAGCTGTTTTTT	CASSFWPNTGELFF